The 5 T cell receptor beta chains reported below all come from one sample, sequenced in a study of T cell responses to AZD1222 COVID-19 vaccine (dated by TCRdb to the early 2020s). What this sample's time point label stands for: baseline before first vaccination. The method was the immunoSEQ multiplex PCR assay. This is the immuneACCESS table as TCRdb keeps it, with only in-frame sequences that have V and J called. A part of the clones is gone; compared with another copy, unresolved V genes explain less than half, and the rest is unexplained. This sample has under 150,000 clones in its table, and approximately 94% of those were observed once. Approximately 5% of the sample rests with the top ten. Sample: peripheral blood, taken on day 0 of AZD1222 vaccination. These receptors all stem from an adult in good health.

The chain carries TRBV27 and TRBJ2-7, with D maybe TRBD2 (6 bases). This CDR3 has 15 amino acids. CDR1 MNHEY and CDR2 SMNVEV come from the germline V gene (reference sequence). V lost 1 base and J lost 5, with 15 bases in between. The DNA of the CDR3 is TGTGCCAGCAGTTTATATGGGCAGGGAGGCGACGAGCAGTACTTC. This encodes CASSLYGQGGDEQYF.

The chain employs TRBV20-1 and TRBJ1-5; the D is unclear. Deletions cut 3 bases from V and 0 bases from J, with 9 bases between. The CDR3 extends over 14 amino acids. Per germline, CDR1 DFQATT and CDR2 SNEGSKA (reference sequence). The CDR3 here is CSASTVYSNQPQHF. The CDR3, as DNA: TGCAGTGCTAGTACAGTTTATAGCAATCAGCCCCAGCATTTT.

The CDR3: CASSVLSAGYGYTF. CDR3 sequence (DNA): TGTGCCAGCAGCGTCCTAAGTGCGGGCTATGGCTACACCTTC. The genes are TRBV21-1 and TRBJ1-2. TRBV21-1 is noted as a pseudogene. The CDR3 extends over 14 amino acids.

The chain links TRBV6-5 to TRBJ1-1; 7 positions match TRBD1. J gave up 4 bases and V 3 bases, and 8 bases lay outside the gene matches. The germline V gene has CDR1 MNHEY and CDR2 SVGAGI. The CDR3 length is 15 residues. CDR3 amino acids: CASSYSGTVRTEAFF. The CDR3 DNA is TGTGCCAGCAGTTATTCCGGGACAGTCCGCACTGAAGCTTTCTTT.

The CDR3: CASSETQETQYF. The DNA of the CDR3 is TGCGCCAGCAGTGAGACCCAAGAGACCCAGTACTTC. This chain connects TRBV10-2 to TRBJ2-5, with no clear D. V lost 2 bases and J 1 base, leaving 2 bases between the germline ends. Germline CDR1 WSHSY, CDR2 SAAADI. The CDR3 totals 12 residues.